Described below is a single T cell receptor beta chain sequence and its context. Its antigen is still unknown. In TCRdb, the RT-PCR reads were re-called with MiXCR into one record per CDR3 protein. This table holds roughly 650,000 distinct CDR3 sequences, around 13% found once. These data are taken from a study of response to subunit inactivated influenza vaccine. Study-wide points: Few new T cells, the authors suggested, are recruited by each seasonal influenza vaccination.

V was pared by 2 bases and J by 9 bases, with 10 bases of the junction left unmatched. In germline, CDR1 is MNHEY, CDR2 SMNVEV (reference sequence). The CDR3 contains 15 residues. This clonotype originated in a man in his forties or fifties who received an inactivated influenza vaccine. The V gene is TRBV27, the J gene TRBJ2-1; TRBD2 aligns across 7 bases. Sequenced here: PBMCs from blood, sampled 14 to 15 days before vaccination. CDR3 sequence: CASSLVTSLSGEQFF. The CDR3 DNA follows: TGTGCCAGCAGTTTAGTGACTAGCTTGAGTGGTGAGCAGTTCTTC.